The present T cell receptor (beta chain) was sequenced within a study of blood T cell repertoires in COVID-19. Looked up from germline, CDR1 is LNHNV and CDR2 is YYDKDF (reference sequence). This CDR3 region has 16 residues. V lost 3 bases, J lost 5 bases, and 9 bases stayed unmatched. Per the original data handling: Cell counts per sample came from amplifying reference gene primers. The data were produced by immunoSEQ multiplex PCR, yet TCRdb's version contains in-frame clones alone and is incomplete. The DNA was the basis for D and trimming; V, J and clone size are from that table. The data show some 390,000 clones, more than 75% seen once.

Sequenced: peripheral blood. The sequence was obtained from a human donor in a cohort sampled during active COVID-19. The V and J genes are TRBV15 and TRBJ1-5; 8 bases are shared with TRBD1. DNA of the CDR3: TGTGCCACCAGCAGGGATGACAGGGGCGCCCATCAGCCCCAGCATTTT. It yields the protein CATSRDDRGAHQPQHF.